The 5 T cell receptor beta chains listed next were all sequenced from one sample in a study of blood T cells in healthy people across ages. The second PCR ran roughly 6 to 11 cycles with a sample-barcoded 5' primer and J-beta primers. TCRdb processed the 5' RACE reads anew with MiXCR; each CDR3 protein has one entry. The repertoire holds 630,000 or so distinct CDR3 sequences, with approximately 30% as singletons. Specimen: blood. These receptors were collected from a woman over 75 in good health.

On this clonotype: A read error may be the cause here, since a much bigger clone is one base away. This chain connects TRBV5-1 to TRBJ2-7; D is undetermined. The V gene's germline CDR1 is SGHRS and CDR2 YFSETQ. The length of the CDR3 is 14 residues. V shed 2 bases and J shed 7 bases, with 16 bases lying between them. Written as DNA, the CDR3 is TGCGCCAGCAGCTTCGGAGCCGTTTCACGTGAGCAGTACTTC. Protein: CASSFGAVSREQYF.

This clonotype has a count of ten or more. In DNA, the CDR3 is TGCGCCAGCAGCTTGGGACAGGGGGCGAACGAGCAGTACTTC. The encoded protein is CASSLGQGANEQYF. V gene TRBV5-1 combines with J gene TRBJ2-7; 10 nucleotides agree with TRBD1. This CDR3 has 14 amino acids. The germline V gene encodes CDR1 SGHRS and CDR2 YFSETQ. V was pared by 0 bases and J by 5 bases, with 2 bases of the junction left unmatched. Based on the CDR3 plus reference TRBV5-1 and TRBJ2-7, the full variable domain is KAGVTQTPRYLIKTRGQQVTLSCSPISGHRSVSWYQQTPGQGLQFLFEYFSETQRNKGNFPGRFSGRQFSNSRSEMNVSTLELGDSALYLCASSLGQGANEQYFGPGTRLTVT.

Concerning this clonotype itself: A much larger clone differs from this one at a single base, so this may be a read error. DNA for the CDR3: TGTGCCGGCAGTTACTCGTTCGGGACAGGGTTCGGCTACACCTTC. Its translation is CAGSYSFGTGFGYTF. The chain employs TRBV6-5 and TRBJ1-2, with TRBD1 matching 9 bases. The length of the CDR3 is 15 residues. CDR1 is MNHEY and CDR2 is SVGAGI in the germline V gene.

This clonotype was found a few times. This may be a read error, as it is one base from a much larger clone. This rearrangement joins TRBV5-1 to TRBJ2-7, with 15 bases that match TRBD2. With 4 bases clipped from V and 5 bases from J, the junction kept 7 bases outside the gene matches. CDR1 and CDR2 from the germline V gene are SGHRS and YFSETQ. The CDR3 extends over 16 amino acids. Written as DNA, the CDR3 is TGCGCCAGCAGCCGTTCGGGACTAGCGGGGGGCAACGAGCAGTACTTC. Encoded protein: CASSRSGLAGGNEQYF.

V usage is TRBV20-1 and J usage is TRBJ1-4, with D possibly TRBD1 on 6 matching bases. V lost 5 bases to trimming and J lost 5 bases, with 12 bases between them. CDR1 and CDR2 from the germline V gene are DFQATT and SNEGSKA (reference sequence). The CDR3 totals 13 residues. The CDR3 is CSASTGKNEKLFF. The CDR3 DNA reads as TGCAGTGCTTCGACAGGAAAAAATGAAAAACTGTTTTTT.